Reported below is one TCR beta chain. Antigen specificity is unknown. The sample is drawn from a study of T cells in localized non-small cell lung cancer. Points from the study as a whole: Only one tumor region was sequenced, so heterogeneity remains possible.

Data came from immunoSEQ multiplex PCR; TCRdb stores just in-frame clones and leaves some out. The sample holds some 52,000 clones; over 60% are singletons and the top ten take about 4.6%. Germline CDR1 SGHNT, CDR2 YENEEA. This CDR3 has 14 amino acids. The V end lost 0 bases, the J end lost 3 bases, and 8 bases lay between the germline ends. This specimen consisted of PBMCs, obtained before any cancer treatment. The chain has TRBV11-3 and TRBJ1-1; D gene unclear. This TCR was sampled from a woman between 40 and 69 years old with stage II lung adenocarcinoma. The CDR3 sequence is CASSLEAGDTEAFF. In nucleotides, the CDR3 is TGTGCCAGCAGCTTAGAGGCGGGAGACACTGAAGCTTTCTTT.